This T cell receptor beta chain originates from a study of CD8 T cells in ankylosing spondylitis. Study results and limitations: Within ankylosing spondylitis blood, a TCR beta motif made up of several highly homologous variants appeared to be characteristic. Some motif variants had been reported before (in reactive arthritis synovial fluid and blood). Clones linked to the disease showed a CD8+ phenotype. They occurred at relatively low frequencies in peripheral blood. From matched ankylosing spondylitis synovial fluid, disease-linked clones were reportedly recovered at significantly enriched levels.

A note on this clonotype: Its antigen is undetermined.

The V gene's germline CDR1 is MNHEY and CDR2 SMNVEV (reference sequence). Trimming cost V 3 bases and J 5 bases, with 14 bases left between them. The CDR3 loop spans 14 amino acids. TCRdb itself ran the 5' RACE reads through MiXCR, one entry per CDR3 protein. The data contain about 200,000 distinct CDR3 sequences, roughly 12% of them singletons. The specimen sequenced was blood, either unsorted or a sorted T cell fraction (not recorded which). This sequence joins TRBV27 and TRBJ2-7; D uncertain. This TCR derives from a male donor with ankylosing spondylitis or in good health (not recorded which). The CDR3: CASSFGSPGDEQYF. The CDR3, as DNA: TGTGCCAGCAGTTTTGGATCTCCTGGCGACGAGCAGTACTTC.